What follows are 20 T cell receptor beta chains derived from one specimen sequenced in a study of regulatory T cells in long-lasting Graves disease. Through Arm-PCR of CDR3 regions and iRepertoire HTBI primers, TCR beta libraries were built. Each CDR3 protein gets one entry after TCRdb re-called the multiplex PCR reads with MiXCR. The sample holds some 370,000 distinct CDR3 sequences; roughly 20% are singletons and the top ten take under 25%. Time point described: persistent/refractory GD, antithyroid drugs over 5 years with positive TRAb. Extracted PBMC RNA gave rise to the TCR library. The sequences come from peripheral blood mononuclear cells (PBMCs), collected when the disease was refractory, from a patient treated with antithyroid drugs. All receptors come from a female donor with Graves disease.

This clonotype was recorded at least ten times. The chain couples TRBV6-1 to TRBJ1-2; tentatively, D is TRBD1 (5 bases). Trimming left V 2 bases short and J 0 bases short, with 13 bases between. The CDR3 has 16 residues. CDR1 MNHNS and CDR2 SASEGT come from the germline V gene. This chain's CDR3 is CASSERAGPPNYGYTF. In DNA form, the CDR3 reads TGTGCCAGCAGTGAAAGGGCAGGGCCGCCTAACTATGGCTACACCTTC.

The V gene is TRBV11-2, the J gene TRBJ2-3, with unresolved D. Trimming removed 5 bases from V and 8 bases from J, with 14 bases in between. The CDR3 spans 13 residues. Germline V CDR1 and CDR2: SGHAT, FQNNGV. The CDR3 loop is CASSLGGESTQYF. The CDR3, as DNA: TGTGCCAGCAGCCTCGGTGGGGAAAGTACGCAGTATTTT.

The chain employs TRBV20-1 and TRBJ2-5; 10 bases line up with TRBD1. Per germline, CDR1 DFQATT and CDR2 SNEGSKA (reference sequence). Germline trimming cut 0 bases from V and 5 bases from J; bases unmatched to any gene: 12. The length of the CDR3 is 17 residues. The CDR3 region is CSARDPQTGGAGETQYF. The CDR3, as DNA: TGCAGTGCTAGAGATCCCCAGACAGGGGGCGCGGGGGAGACCCAGTACTTC.

This clonotype was detected ten times or more. In DNA, the CDR3 is TGTGCCAGCACCCAAGGGGGAAGACTAGCGGGCCCCTACGAGCAGTACTTC. It specifies CASTQGGRLAGPYEQYF. V is TRBV28 and J is TRBJ2-7; 10 bases are a match to TRBD2. The germline V gene encodes CDR1 MDHEN and CDR2 SYDVKM. The CDR3 loop spans 17 amino acids. V lost 7 bases, J lost 2 bases, and 14 bases stayed unmatched.

The table lists this clonotype with many counts. The chain combines TRBV12-3 or TRBV12-4 with TRBJ1-2; no definite D call. The CDR3 length is 13 residues. The V end was cut by 6 bases, the J end by 7 bases, with 15 bases between. The CDR3, as DNA: TGTGCCAGCAGCCCTTCTGCGGGGTTTGGCTACACCTTC. It translates to CASSPSAGFGYTF.

The chain links TRBV5-6 to TRBJ2-1; D is possibly TRBD1 (6 bases). The CDR3 is made up of 14 amino acids. Germline CDR1 and CDR2: SGHDT and YYEEEE. Trimming took off 1 base at V and 4 bases at J, with 9 bases between the two ends. DNA of the CDR3: TGTGCCAGCAGCTTGCGCCAGGGGTACAATGAGCAGTTCTTC. Its translation: CASSLRQGYNEQFF.

This clonotype occurred a few times. The CDR3 is CASRSQEGGTEAFF. Here the CDR3 DNA reads TGTGCCAGCAGGTCCCAGGAGGGAGGGACTGAAGCTTTCTTT. The chain uses TRBV6-1 and TRBJ1-1; D is undetermined. Germline V gene sequence: CDR1 MNHNS, CDR2 SASEGT. CDR3 length: 14 amino acids. V was pared by 6 bases and J by 5 bases, with 16 bases between.

The rearrangement joins TRBV2 to TRBJ2-3; 12 bases are shared with TRBD2. The CDR3 is 18 residues long. Germline-derived CDR1 and CDR2 are SNHLY and FYNNEI. V was clipped by 0 bases and J by 2 bases; unmatched bases: 6. In nucleotides, the CDR3 is TGTGCCAGCAGTGAAGCTTGGGGACTAGCGGGCCACACAGATACGCAGTATTTT. It specifies CASSEAWGLAGHTDTQYF. Variable domain in full (rest from reference TRBV2 and TRBJ2-3): EPEVTQTPSHQVTQMGQEVILRCVPISNHLYFYWYRQILGQKVEFLVSFYNNEISEKSEIFDDQFSVERPDGSNFTLKIRSTKLEDSAMYFCASSEAWGLAGHTDTQYFGPGTRLTVL.

The chain is built from TRBV9 and TRBJ2-5; 11 positions agree with TRBD2. With V trimmed by 0 bases and J by 2 bases, 6 bases remained unmatched. Germline CDR1 reads SGDLS; CDR2 reads YYNGEE. The CDR3 loop spans 17 amino acids. This CDR3 reads CASSVGLLAGGQETQYF. CDR3 nucleotides: TGTGCCAGCAGCGTAGGATTATTAGCGGGAGGGCAAGAGACCCAGTACTTC.

This chain joins TRBV4-2 and TRBJ1-3, with D perhaps TRBD1 (5 bases). Per germline, CDR1 LGHNA and CDR2 YNFKEQ. This CDR3 has 15 residues. V was pared by 5 bases and J by 0 bases, with 11 bases between. Here the CDR3 DNA reads TGTGCCAGCAGCACAACAGGTAGCTCTGGAAACACCATATATTTT. Translating gives CASSTTGSSGNTIYF.

In this sample, this clonotype turned up many times. CDR3 protein: CASSEAPGGSYEQYF. The CDR3, as DNA: TGTGCCAGCAGTGAAGCTCCAGGGGGCTCCTACGAGCAGTACTTC. The gene calls are TRBV6-1 and TRBJ2-7; 7 bases fit TRBD1. CDR3 size: 15 residues. With 0 bases clipped from V and 0 bases from J, the junction kept 2 bases outside the gene matches. From germline, CDR1 is MNHNS and CDR2 SASEGT.

This sequence joins TRBV3-1 and TRBJ1-3, with D unresolved. This CDR3 has 13 amino acids. Trimming stripped 11 bases from V and 0 bases from J, with 11 bases between. CDR1 LGHDT and CDR2 YNNKEL come from the germline V gene (reference sequence). The CDR3, as DNA: TGTGCCGGCGGTAGGGACTCTGGAAACACCATATATTTT. It encodes CAGGRDSGNTIYF.

This clonotype was observed many times. This rearrangement joins TRBV7-2 to TRBJ2-5; 14 bases are shared with TRBD2. V shed 5 bases and J 5 bases; nucleotides not matched to a gene: 10. The CDR3 is 17 amino acids. Germline V gene data show CDR1 as SGHTA and CDR2 as FQGNSA. CDR3 region: CASSGGTSGSSRETQYF. CDR3 DNA: TGTGCCAGCAGCGGCGGGACTAGCGGGAGCTCTAGGGAGACCCAGTACTTC.

This clonotype was detected only a few times. Given the absence of the conserved phenylalanine or tryptophan at the CDR3 end, a read error is likely. It is unclear where the CDR3 begins or ends on the DNA, so no DNA is shown, and the CDR3 is as TCRdb lists it. This rearrangement joins TRBV30 to TRBJ1-1; no check of the table's D call, TRBD1, against the DNA was made. Germline V lookup: CDR1 GTSNPN, CDR2 SVGIG (reference sequence). Both ends counted, the CDR3 spans 15 residues. This CDR3 is CAWSDQRLGAQIESV.

This chain joins TRBV20-1 and TRBJ1-5, with TRBD1 identical over 7 bases. Germline trimming cut 6 bases from V and 6 bases from J; bases unmatched to any gene: 14. Germline CDR1 DFQATT, CDR2 SNEGSKA (reference sequence). The CDR3 runs 15 residues. The CDR3: CSAKRQGGESQPQHF. The CDR3, as DNA: TGCAGTGCAAAACGACAGGGAGGGGAATCTCAGCCCCAGCATTTT.

Worth noting for this clonotype: With a much larger clone just one base away, this may be a read error. The V gene is TRBV30, the J gene TRBJ1-2, with 12 positions matching TRBD1. The germline V gene encodes CDR1 GTSNPN and CDR2 SVGIG (reference sequence). The CDR3 has 13 amino acids. The CDR3 coding sequence is TGTGCCCGGAGTGGGACAGGGGGCGCCGGCTACACCTTC. Amino acids: CARSGTGGAGYTF.

This rearrangement joins TRBV12-3 or TRBV12-4 to TRBJ2-1, with 10 nucleotides matching TRBD2. The trim removed 5 bases at V and 9 bases at J, leaving 7 bases unmatched. This CDR3 comprises 14 residues. CDR3 region: CASSLTSGVREQFF. The CDR3 DNA is TGTGCCAGCAGTCTTACTAGCGGGGTACGTGAGCAGTTCTTC.

This clonotype has only a few counts. This sequence joins TRBV30 and TRBJ2-7, with 7 bases that match TRBD1. Germline values: CDR1 GTSNPN, CDR2 SVGIG (reference sequence). Trimming cost V 2 bases and J 2 bases; bases outside gene matches: 9. The CDR3 length is 15 residues. The chain's CDR3 is CAWSWETGLPYEQYF. The CDR3 coding sequence is TGTGCCTGGAGTTGGGAGACAGGGCTACCCTACGAGCAGTACTTC.

This clonotype came up once. V and J are TRBV18 and TRBJ2-7; D may be TRBD2 (6 bases). CDR1 KGHSH and CDR2 LQKENI come from the germline V gene. This CDR3 spans 14 amino acids. Between the trimmed V and J ends, which lost 3 bases and 5 bases, there was a span of 14 bases. The CDR3: CASSPSLGGHEQYF. CDR3 in DNA: TGTGCCAGCTCACCCTCGCTGGGGGGACACGAGCAGTACTTC.

This clonotype came up a few times. V gene TRBV30 combines with J gene TRBJ1-5; D is unresolved. Deletions cut 0 bases from V and 7 bases from J, with 10 bases between. This CDR3 is built from 13 residues. Germline CDR1 reads GTSNPN; CDR2 reads SVGIG (reference sequence). CDR3 region: CAWSVKGQQPQHF. The CDR3 nucleotides read TGTGCCTGGAGTGTAAAGGGTCAACAGCCCCAGCATTTT.